Shown below are 22 T cell receptor beta chains from a single sample sequenced in a study of identical twins (TCRdb year 2016). The library was produced with 5' RACE. The sample was run on an Illumina HiSeq 2000. The raw public reads went through TCRdb reprocessing: fastp at Q25, MiXCR clone calling, in-frame beta chains kept. Each record represents a unique CDR3 protein, reported with the most common genes and DNA among its rows. The sample table records hundreds of thousands of distinct CDR3 sequences; 12% of these occur just once. Of the sample, 1.5% to 2% falls within the top ten clones. The same data also contributed to another study, on yellow fever vaccine responses in identical twins.

Sequencing was performed on PBMCs. These receptors were collected from a woman aged 18-29 years in good health.

V gene TRBV12-3 or TRBV12-4 combines with J gene TRBJ2-2, with TRBD2 identical over 7 bases. The V gene end was trimmed by 8 bases and the J gene end by 7 bases; junction bases not matched to a gene: 4. The length of the CDR3 is 12 residues. CDR3 nucleotide sequence: TGTGCCAGCGGGAGGGCCGGCGGGGAGCTGTTTTTT. Amino acid sequence: CASGRAGGELFF.

V gene TRBV7-7 combines with J gene TRBJ2-5; TRBD1 is a possible D gene (6 bases). CDR3 size: 15 residues. Trimming removed 3 bases at V and 1 base at J, with 12 bases between. Per germline, CDR1 SSHAT and CDR2 FNYEAQ (reference sequence). This CDR3 reads CASSLLQGGQETQYF. CDR3 DNA sequence: TGTGCCAGCAGCTTGCTTCAAGGGGGCCAAGAGACCCAGTACTTC.

The V and J genes are TRBV29-1 and TRBJ2-1; 7 nucleotides match TRBD1. V was clipped by 5 bases and J by 4 bases; unmatched bases: 11. This CDR3 is 15 amino acids long. Germline V CDR1 and CDR2: SQVTM, ANQGSEA. The CDR3 is CSVLPGQRRYNEQFF. In DNA form, the CDR3 reads TGCAGCGTTCTACCGGGACAGAGACGGTACAATGAGCAGTTCTTC.

In regard to this clonotype: With a much larger clone just one base away, this may be a read error. The chain combines TRBV12-3 or TRBV12-4 with TRBJ1-5; D is ambiguous. This CDR3 comprises 14 residues. The CDR3 loop reads CASSLVGAGQTQHF. CDR3 bases: TGTGCCAGCAGTTTAGTTGGAGCTGGTCAGACCCAGCATTTT.

This clonotype was found a few times. The chain has TRBV20-1 and TRBJ2-7; 7 bases align to TRBD2. The CDR3 is 14 residues long. V lost 3 bases to trimming and J lost 1 base; unmatched junction nucleotides: 6. The germline V gene encodes CDR1 DFQATT and CDR2 SNEGSKA (reference sequence). This CDR3 is CSARGGTESYEQYV. The CDR3 DNA reads as TGCAGTGCTAGGGGGGGGACGGAGTCCTACGAGCAGTACGTC.

The V gene is TRBV13, the J gene TRBJ2-7; perhaps TRBD1 as D (6 bases). The V end lost 3 bases, the J end lost 4 bases, and 16 bases lay between the germline ends. This CDR3 comprises 15 residues. Germline values: CDR1 PRHDT, CDR2 FYEKMQ (reference sequence). CDR3 loop: CASSFLTGTGYEQYF. The CDR3, as DNA: TGTGCCAGCAGCTTCCTAACAGGGACGGGGTACGAGCAGTACTTC. Supplemented by reference TRBV13 and TRBJ2-7, the full variable domain reads AAGVIQSPRHLIKEKRETATLKCYPIPRHDTVYWYQQGPGQDPQFLISFYEKMQSDKGSIPDRFSAQQFSDYHSELNMSSLELGDSALYFCASSFLTGTGYEQYFGPGTRLTVT.

The J gene is TRBJ1-1, the V gene TRBV20-1; maybe TRBD1 (5 bases). V lost 0 bases and J 6 bases, leaving 17 bases between the germline ends. The CDR3 length is 15 residues. CDR1 is DFQATT, CDR2 SNEGSKA, per germline (reference sequence). The DNA of the CDR3 is TGCAGTGCTAGAGATCGGGGACCAACGAATTCTGAAGCTTTCTTT. It is translated as CSARDRGPTNSEAFF.

The CDR3 sequence is CAISAGTSGSSYEQYF. The CDR3 bases are TGTGCCATCTCCGCCGGGACTAGCGGTTCATCCTACGAGCAGTACTTC. The chain joins TRBV10-3 to TRBJ2-7; 11 bases are shared with TRBD2. The CDR3 totals 16 residues. V was clipped by 8 bases and J by 1 base; unmatched bases: 10. CDR1 is ENHRY and CDR2 is SYGVKD in the germline V gene.

This chain connects TRBV11-2 to TRBJ2-1; the D gene is possibly TRBD2 (5 bases). CDR1 is SGHAT, CDR2 FQNNGV, per germline. V was shortened by 5 bases and J by 7 bases, with 27 bases between the two germline ends. The CDR3 runs 18 residues. The CDR3 here is CASSPQPPHTYPGNEQFF. CDR3 nucleotides: TGTGCCAGCAGCCCCCAACCCCCCCACACCTACCCGGGGAATGAGCAGTTCTTC.

This clonotype occurred a few times. The J gene is TRBJ2-3, the V gene TRBV6-1, with TRBD2 as a possible D gene (7 bases). This CDR3 is built from 13 residues. Germline CDR1 is MNHNS and CDR2 is SASEGT. V lost 6 bases, J lost 4 bases, and 11 bases lay in between. CDR3 nucleotides: TGTGCCAGCAGACGGGGGGCCGCAGATACGCAGTATTTT. Translated: CASRRGAADTQYF.

J is TRBJ1-4 and V is TRBV28, with D tentatively TRBD1 (6 bases). Looked up from germline, CDR1 is MDHEN and CDR2 is SYDVKM. V was trimmed by 5 bases and J by 8 bases, leaving 18 bases between them. The CDR3 length is 15 residues. The CDR3 is CASSLPPGVGEKLFF. The CDR3, as DNA: TGTGCCAGCAGTCTCCCCCCAGGGGTCGGCGAAAAACTGTTTTTT.

This chain links TRBV10-2 with TRBJ2-7; 11 bases are a match to TRBD1. From germline, CDR1 is WSHSY and CDR2 SAAADI. After removal of 5 bases from V and 5 bases from J, the junction contained 8 bases not matched to a gene. The CDR3 contains 15 residues. The CDR3 sequence: CASSYSGTGGNEQYF. CDR3 bases: TGCGCCAGCAGTTATTCCGGGACAGGGGGGAACGAGCAGTACTTC.

This clonotype has at least ten counts. The chain combines TRBV12-3 or TRBV12-4 with TRBJ1-5, with D maybe TRBD1 (6 bases). CDR3 length: 13 residues. Trimming took 7 bases from V and 5 from J, leaving 12 bases between them. CDR3 nucleotides: TGTGCCAGCAATTGGGGGGGCGATCAGCCCCAGCATTTT. Translating it yields CASNWGGDQPQHF.

This clonotype was detected a few times. V usage is TRBV5-1 and J usage is TRBJ1-6, with D possibly matching TRBD1 (6 bases). V was pared by 3 bases and J by 0 bases, with 13 bases between. The CDR3 consists of 17 residues. CDR1 SGHRS and CDR2 YFSETQ come from the germline V gene. The CDR3 region is CASSYGQSGSYNSPLHF. CDR3 DNA: TGCGCCAGCAGCTACGGACAGTCGGGCTCCTATAATTCACCCCTCCACTTT. Based on the CDR3 plus reference TRBV5-1 and TRBJ1-6, the full variable domain is KAGVTQTPRYLIKTRGQQVTLSCSPISGHRSVSWYQQTPGQGLQFLFEYFSETQRNKGNFPGRFSGRQFSNSRSEMNVSTLELGDSALYLCASSYGQSGSYNSPLHFGNGTRLTVT.

The chain recombines TRBV19 with TRBJ2-2; a possible D gene is TRBD2 (5 bases). This CDR3 spans 17 amino acids. CDR1 is LNHDA and CDR2 is SQIVND in the germline V gene (reference sequence). Trimming removed 5 bases from V and 4 bases from J, with 20 bases in between. The CDR3, as DNA: TGTGCCAGTAGTCCAGCGGCCCTTTCTTTCCCCACCGGGGAGCTGTTTTTT. Protein sequence: CASSPAALSFPTGELFF. The full variable domain, with the rest looked up from reference TRBV19 and TRBJ2-2, is DGGITQSPKYLFRKEGQNVTLSCEQNLNHDAMYWYRQDPGQGLRLIYYSQIVNDFQKGDIAEGYSVSREKKESFPLTVTSAQKNPTAFYLCASSPAALSFPTGELFFGEGSRLTVL.

V and J are TRBV5-1 and TRBJ2-7, with D possibly being TRBD2 (5 bases). In germline, CDR1 is SGHRS, CDR2 YFSETQ. V was pared by 2 bases and J by 11 bases, with 17 bases between. The CDR3 has 13 residues. CDR3 loop: CASSFEGVERKYF. For the CDR3, the DNA is TGCGCCAGCAGCTTCGAGGGAGTAGAGAGGAAGTACTTC. Combining the CDR3 with reference TRBV5-1 and TRBJ2-7 gives the whole variable domain KAGVTQTPRYLIKTRGQQVTLSCSPISGHRSVSWYQQTPGQGLQFLFEYFSETQRNKGNFPGRFSGRQFSNSRSEMNVSTLELGDSALYLCASSFEGVERKYFGPGTRLTVT.

V is TRBV28 and J is TRBJ2-1; no firm D call. The germline V and J ends were trimmed by 4 bases and 6 bases, with 19 bases remaining between them. CDR3 length equals 16 residues. Germline CDR1 MDHEN, CDR2 SYDVKM. CDR3 sequence (DNA): TGTGCCAGCAGTTCCCCAGTGTCTAGTAAGGGCAATGAGCAGTTCTTC. Protein: CASSSPVSSKGNEQFF.

This clonotype has only a few counts. The chain couples TRBV15 to TRBJ2-3, with TRBD2 matching over 7 bases. The germline gives CDR1 LNHNV, CDR2 YYDKDF (reference sequence). Losses at the gene ends were 8 bases for V and 5 bases for J; bases not matched to a gene: 4. The CDR3 extends over 12 amino acids. The DNA of the CDR3 is TGTGCCACCGGGTTAGCGGGAGATACGCAGTATTTT. Its protein product is CATGLAGDTQYF.

J is TRBJ2-1 and V is TRBV2; possibly TRBD2 for D (6 bases). The CDR3 runs to 14 residues. Looked up from germline, CDR1 is SNHLY and CDR2 is FYNNEI. The ends were cut back, 6 bases at V and 8 bases at J, with 17 bases in the middle. For the CDR3, the DNA is TGTGCCAGCAGGGTGTCGGGAGCTCGGGATGAGCAGTTCTTC. It yields the protein CASRVSGARDEQFF.

This clonotype was observed a handful of times. The gene calls are TRBV12-3 or TRBV12-4 and TRBJ1-2; 8 nucleotides agree with TRBD1. V lost 6 bases to trimming and J lost 4 bases; unmatched junction nucleotides: 7. The CDR3 sequence is 14 residues long. The chain's CDR3 is CASSRTGFGYGYTF. In DNA, the CDR3 is TGTGCCAGCAGCAGGACAGGGTTCGGCTATGGCTACACCTTC.

The gene calls are TRBV12-3 or TRBV12-4 and TRBJ2-3, with 10 bases aligning to TRBD1. V trimming: 7 bases; J trimming: 1 base; junction bases outside the gene matches: 11. The CDR3 runs to 17 residues. Here the CDR3 reads CASTTGQGFFGTDTQYF. Written as DNA, the CDR3 is TGTGCCAGCACTACGGGACAGGGGTTCTTCGGCACAGATACGCAGTATTTT.

This clonotype came up a few times. The chain joins TRBV27 to TRBJ2-4; D ambiguous. Germline V gene lookup returns CDR1 MNHEY and CDR2 SMNVEV (reference sequence). Between the trimmed V and J ends, which lost 7 bases and 5 bases, there was a span of 9 bases. The CDR3 has 12 residues. CDR3 sequence (DNA): TGTGCCAGCAACAATCGGGAAAACATTCAGTACTTC. Translating it yields CASNNRENIQYF.